The 31 T cell receptor beta chains presented below share a single source sample, sequenced in a study of CD8 T cells in ankylosing spondylitis. Study results and limitations: Characteristic of ankylosing spondylitis blood, it appeared, was a TCR beta motif comprising several highly homologous variants.

One entry per CDR3 protein, called by TCRdb with MiXCR from the 5' RACE reads. The table shows hundreds of thousands of distinct CDR3 sequences, with over 9.5% occurring only once. Their cognate antigens are unknown. The sequenced sample was blood, either unsorted or a sorted T cell fraction (not recorded which). The receptor set was obtained from a male donor with ankylosing spondylitis.

This sequence joins TRBV7-2 and TRBJ2-7, with TRBD1 matching 12 bases. This CDR3 has 15 amino acids. After removal of 2 bases from V and 5 bases from J, the junction contained 4 bases not matched to a gene. Germline V gene lookup returns CDR1 SGHTA and CDR2 FQGNSA. CDR3 nucleotide sequence: TGTGCCAGCAGCTTACCGGGACAGGGGGCCCACGAGCAGTACTTC. Its protein product is CASSLPGQGAHEQYF.

This clonotype was counted many times. V usage is TRBV5-5 and J usage is TRBJ2-3; the D gene is possibly TRBD1 (6 bases). The germline V and J ends were trimmed by 2 bases and 3 bases, with 10 bases remaining between them. CDR1 and CDR2 from the germline V gene are SGHKS and YYEKEE (reference sequence). The CDR3 runs to 14 residues. CDR3 nucleotide sequence: TGTGCCAGCAGCTTTACAGGGATTACAGATACGCAGTATTTT. Protein sequence: CASSFTGITDTQYF.

This clonotype was seen only a few times. The chain recombines TRBV5-1 with TRBJ2-2, with D possibly being TRBD1 or TRBD2 (5 bases each). The CDR3 totals 16 residues. The germline V gene encodes CDR1 SGHRS and CDR2 YFSETQ. The V gene lost 4 bases and the J gene lost 1 base, with 14 bases spanning the gap. CDR3 nucleotides: TGCGCCAGCAGCCCGGGACCGCAGATGAACACCGGGGAGCTGTTTTTT. This codes for CASSPGPQMNTGELFF. The full variable domain, rest sourced from reference TRBV5-1 and TRBJ2-2, is KAGVTQTPRYLIKTRGQQVTLSCSPISGHRSVSWYQQTPGQGLQFLFEYFSETQRNKGNFPGRFSGRQFSNSRSEMNVSTLELGDSALYLCASSPGPQMNTGELFFGEGSRLTVL.

This clonotype turned up a few times. This sequence joins TRBV20-1 and TRBJ2-5; D is possibly TRBD1 (6 bases). This CDR3 is built from 13 residues. Germline lookup yields CDR1 DFQATT and CDR2 SNEGSKA (reference sequence). Trimming cost V 4 bases and J 2 bases, with 11 bases left between them. DNA for the CDR3: TGCAGTGCTATCCTGGACAGACAAGAGACCCAGTACTTC. Translating it yields CSAILDRQETQYF.

The chain links TRBV14 to TRBJ2-2; D uncertain. V gave up 2 bases and J gave up 4 bases, with 14 bases separating them. This CDR3 comprises 16 residues. The germline V gene has CDR1 SGHDN and CDR2 FVKESK. DNA of the CDR3: TGTGCCAGCAGCCAAACCAGATCGTCGAGCACCGGGGAGCTGTTTTTT. Its protein product is CASSQTRSSSTGELFF.

Only a few counts were recorded for this clonotype. The chain joins TRBV20-1 to TRBJ1-2; D remains ambiguous. The germline V and J ends were trimmed by 6 bases and 1 base, with 15 bases remaining between them. CDR3 size: 14 residues. Germline V lookup: CDR1 DFQATT, CDR2 SNEGSKA (reference sequence). This CDR3 reads CSAKDGVRNYGYTF. The CDR3 coding sequence is TGCAGTGCAAAGGACGGGGTCCGTAACTATGGCTACACCTTC.

This chain links TRBV6-1 with TRBJ1-2; TRBD1 matches at 8 bases. The CDR3 runs 15 residues. The V gene's germline CDR1 is MNHNS and CDR2 SASEGT. The J segment lost 3 bases and the V segment lost 3 bases, leaving 6 bases of the junction unmatched. The DNA of the CDR3 is TGTGCCAGCAGTGATTGGACAGGGAATGACTATGGCTACACCTTC. Residues: CASSDWTGNDYGYTF.

This clonotype was counted many times. J is TRBJ2-2 and V is TRBV20-1; 9 nucleotides line up with TRBD2. The CDR3 sequence is 15 residues long. Germline CDR1 reads DFQATT; CDR2 reads SNEGSKA (reference sequence). The V and J ends lost 6 bases and 4 bases, in that order; junction bases with no gene match: 9. The CDR3 spells CSALSGSEITGELFF. CDR3 bases: TGCAGTGCCCTTAGCGGGAGCGAGATCACCGGGGAGCTGTTTTTT.

To note about this clonotype: A read error may be the cause here, since a much bigger clone is one base away. The chain is built from TRBV20-1 and TRBJ1-5; D unclear. Judging by the DNA end, TRBJ2-3 fits better; the J call may be wrong. The CDR3 totals 14 residues. Per germline, CDR1 DFQATT and CDR2 SNEGSKA (reference sequence). CDR3 amino acids: CSARVGRANQPQYF. CDR3 sequence (DNA): TGCAGTGCTAGAGTTGGAAGGGCCAATCAGCCCCAGTATTTT.

This clonotype was found a few times. The J gene is TRBJ2-5, the V gene TRBV11-2; 9 bases match TRBD1. After removal of 1 base from V and 5 bases from J, the junction contained 5 bases not matched to a gene. Germline loops: CDR1 SGHAT, CDR2 FQNNGV. This CDR3 spans 15 amino acids. The CDR3: CASSLATGGQETQYF. Written as DNA, the CDR3 is TGTGCCAGCAGCTTAGCCACAGGGGGCCAGGAGACCCAGTACTTC.

The chain uses TRBV3-1 and TRBJ2-7; perhaps D is TRBD1 or TRBD2 (8 bases each). The V gene lost 0 bases and the J gene lost 5 bases, with 17 bases spanning the gap. There are 16 residues in the CDR3. CDR1 and CDR2 (germline): LGHDT, YNNKEL (reference sequence). Here the CDR3 reads CASSQDSGTGHHEQYF. The CDR3 nucleotides are TGTGCCAGCAGCCAAGATAGCGGGACAGGACATCACGAGCAGTACTTC.

This chain links TRBV20-1 with TRBJ2-7; D unresolved. CDR1 and CDR2 (germline): DFQATT, SNEGSKA (reference sequence). This CDR3 comprises 10 residues. Trimming pared 6 bases from V and 7 bases from J, leaving 10 bases between. For the CDR3, the DNA is TGCAGTGCCCCCCCAGTTGAGCAGTACTTC. As protein: CSAPPVEQYF.

Many counts were recorded for this clonotype. This chain links TRBV27 with TRBJ2-5, with D unresolved. Germline V gene sequence: CDR1 MNHEY, CDR2 SMNVEV (reference sequence). Deletions cut 6 bases from V and 4 bases from J, with 9 bases between. There are 12 residues in the CDR3. In DNA, the CDR3 is TGTGCCAGCAGCAGAAGAGGAGAGACCCAGTACTTC. As protein: CASSRRGETQYF.

J is TRBJ2-3 and V is TRBV9, with no clear D. The V and J ends lost 1 base and 2 bases respectively, with 8 bases between them. This CDR3 region has 14 residues. CDR1 and CDR2 from the germline V gene are SGDLS and YYNGEE. CDR3 region: CASSVTANTDTQYF. CDR3 DNA: TGTGCCAGCAGCGTAACAGCTAACACAGATACGCAGTATTTT.

This clonotype has ten or more counts. This CDR3 is CASSYGWRQGWGTDTQYF. The CDR3 DNA is TGTGCCAGCAGTTACGGATGGCGCCAGGGTTGGGGCACAGATACGCAGTATTTT. V usage is TRBV6-2 or TRBV6-3 and J usage is TRBJ2-3; D perhaps matches TRBD1 (5 bases). With 2 bases removed from V and 1 base from J, the gap between germline ends came to 19 bases. This CDR3 has 18 amino acids. Germline CDR1 and CDR2: MNHEY and SVGEGT.

This clonotype was seen ten or more times. The J gene is TRBJ1-2, the V gene TRBV7-2; D is perhaps TRBD1 (6 bases). This CDR3 contains 13 residues. Trimming left V 5 bases short and J 1 base short, with 8 bases between. CDR1 is SGHTA, CDR2 FQGNSA, per germline. This CDR3 is CASSQGFNYGYTF. In DNA form, the CDR3 reads TGTGCCAGCAGCCAGGGGTTTAACTATGGCTACACCTTC.

V and J are TRBV6-2 or TRBV6-3 and TRBJ2-7, with D unclear. Per the germline V gene, CDR1 is MNHEY and CDR2 is SVGEGT. V lost 1 base and J lost 5, with 6 bases in between. This CDR3 contains 12 residues. The CDR3 DNA follows: TGTGCCAGCAGTTACTTTGGCGACGAGCAGTACTTC. Translating it yields CASSYFGDEQYF.

This clonotype was counted many times. The J gene is TRBJ2-7, the V gene TRBV5-1, with D possibly TRBD1 on 6 matching bases. Looked up from germline, CDR1 is SGHRS and CDR2 is YFSETQ. Between the trimmed V and J ends, which lost 5 bases and 2 bases, there was a span of 11 bases. The CDR3 sequence is 13 residues long. DNA for the CDR3: TGCGCCAGCAGGGACAGTTCGCCCTACGAGCAGTACTTC. The encoded protein is CASRDSSPYEQYF. The variable domain in full, completed from reference TRBV5-1 and TRBJ2-7, reads KAGVTQTPRYLIKTRGQQVTLSCSPISGHRSVSWYQQTPGQGLQFLFEYFSETQRNKGNFPGRFSGRQFSNSRSEMNVSTLELGDSALYLCASRDSSPYEQYFGPGTRLTVT.

There are a few counts of this clonotype. The chain is built from TRBV5-1 and TRBJ1-1; weak D call: TRBD1 (5 bases). CDR3 length equals 14 residues. The V end was cut by 4 bases, the J end by 6 bases, with 16 bases between. Germline CDR1 and CDR2: SGHRS and YFSETQ. The CDR3 loop is CASSPGRVLAEAFF. DNA of the CDR3: TGCGCCAGCAGCCCGGGACGTGTACTAGCTGAAGCTTTCTTT.

This clonotype came up a few times. The V and J genes are TRBV9 and TRBJ2-2; 11 nucleotides agree with TRBD1. Germline CDR1 is SGDLS and CDR2 is YYNGEE. CDR3 length: 16 residues. Trimming took 0 bases from V and 5 from J; bases not matched to a gene: 3. The CDR3 reads CASSVGTGGWTGELFF. CDR3 bases: TGTGCCAGCAGCGTAGGGACAGGGGGCTGGACCGGGGAGCTGTTTTTT. The full variable domain, in which reference TRBV9 and TRBJ2-2 provide the parts outside the CDR3, is DSGVTQTPKHLITATGQRVTLRCSPRSGDLSVYWYQQSLDQGLQFLIQYYNGEERAKGNILERFSAQQFPDLHSELNLSSLELGDSALYFCASSVGTGGWTGELFFGEGSRLTVL.

The rearrangement links TRBV7-2 to TRBJ2-1, with a weak D call TRBD2 (6 bases). The CDR3 is 16 residues long. Germline CDR1 and CDR2: SGHTA and FQGNSA. V lost 7 bases and J lost 0, with 16 bases in between. The CDR3 sequence: CASNPRAGSSYNEQFF. The CDR3 DNA reads as TGTGCCAGCAACCCCCGGGCGGGGAGCTCCTACAATGAGCAGTTCTTC. The full variable domain, its missing parts supplied by reference TRBV7-2 and TRBJ2-1, is GAGVSQSPSNKVTEKGKDVELRCDPISGHTALYWYRQSLGQGLEFLIYFQGNSAPDKSGLPSDRFSAERTGGSVSTLTIQRTQQEDSAVYLCASNPRAGSSYNEQFFGPGTRLTVL.

This clonotype was counted only a few times. This rearrangement joins TRBV20-1 to TRBJ2-5, with D possibly being TRBD2 (6 bases). This CDR3 region has 14 residues. V was trimmed by 0 bases and J by 0 bases, leaving 8 bases between them. Germline CDR1 DFQATT, CDR2 SNEGSKA (reference sequence). The chain's CDR3 is CSARDRDYQETQYF. The CDR3 DNA is TGCAGTGCTAGAGATAGGGACTACCAAGAGACCCAGTACTTC.

The table lists this clonotype with many counts. The gene calls are TRBV28 and TRBJ1-1; no definite D call. This CDR3 is 11 amino acids long. Germline CDR1 is MDHEN and CDR2 is SYDVKM. Trimming pared 6 bases from V and 0 bases from J, leaving 2 bases between. CDR3 sequence (DNA): TGTGCCAGCAGGATGAACACTGAAGCTTTCTTT. It yields the protein CASRMNTEAFF.

This clonotype has more than one count but fewer than ten. This chain uses TRBV7-9 with TRBJ2-2; D is uncertain. Germline V lookup: CDR1 SEHNR, CDR2 FQNEAQ (reference sequence). V lost 5 bases to trimming and J lost 0 bases, with 7 bases between them. The CDR3 runs to 14 residues. The CDR3 region is CASSLQPNTGELFF. The DNA for the CDR3 is TGTGCCAGCAGCCTTCAGCCGAACACCGGGGAGCTGTTTTTT. The full variable domain, with the rest looked up from reference TRBV7-9 and TRBJ2-2, is DTGVSQNPRHKITKRGQNVTFRCDPISEHNRLYWYRQTLGQGPEFLTYFQNEAQLEKSRLLSDRFSAERPKGSFSTLEIQRTEQGDSAMYLCASSLQPNTGELFFGEGSRLTVL.

This clonotype has a handful of counts. V usage is TRBV2 and J usage is TRBJ1-2; the match to TRBD1 covers 8 bases. The V segment lost 11 bases and the J segment 3 bases; nucleotides outside the gene matches: 8. The CDR3 is 13 residues long. The germline gives CDR1 SNHLY, CDR2 FYNNEI. This CDR3 is CAGRQGSDYGYTF. CDR3 nucleotides: TGTGCCGGACGACAGGGGTCGGACTATGGCTACACCTTC.

This clonotype was picked up many times. The chain joins TRBV29-1 to TRBJ1-5; no definite D call. The V end was cut by 6 bases, the J end by 5 bases, with 11 bases between. This CDR3 comprises 12 residues. Germline loops: CDR1 SQVTM, CDR2 ANQGSEA. The CDR3 DNA is TGCAGCGTCTCAGTCGGGGATCAGCCCCAGCATTTT. Translated: CSVSVGDQPQHF.

This clonotype showed up just a few times. This chain links TRBV20-1 with TRBJ1-2, with no clear D. The V end was cut by 5 bases, the J end by 8 bases, with 12 bases between. From germline, CDR1 is DFQATT and CDR2 SNEGSKA (reference sequence). This CDR3 has 11 amino acids. CDR3 sequence (DNA): TGCAGTGCTGTGAGGGCGGGAGGCTACACCTTC. This encodes CSAVRAGGYTF.

This clonotype was found many times. This chain connects TRBV20-1 to TRBJ2-2; D not certain. V lost 6 bases to trimming and J lost 2 bases, with 4 bases between them. Germline loops: CDR1 DFQATT, CDR2 SNEGSKA (reference sequence). This CDR3 region has 11 residues. CDR3 in amino acids: CSALNTGELFF. For the CDR3, the DNA is TGCAGTGCCTTAAACACCGGGGAGCTGTTTTTT.

The V call is TRBV28, the J call TRBJ2-5; D perhaps matches TRBD2 (6 bases). Trimming took off 10 bases at V and 6 bases at J, with 12 bases between the two ends. This CDR3 has 11 amino acids. Germline V gene data show CDR1 as MDHEN and CDR2 as SYDVKM. The CDR3: CAIGTQKTQYF. The CDR3 DNA reads as TGTGCCATAGGGACTCAAAAGACCCAGTACTTC.

This clonotype has only a few counts. The CDR3 loop reads CASSPRQANGYTF. The CDR3 nucleotides are TGTGCCAGCTCACCGAGGCAGGCCAATGGCTACACCTTC. V and J are TRBV18 and TRBJ1-2; unclear D gene. V lost 3 bases and J lost 6, with 11 bases in between. This CDR3 comprises 13 residues. Germline values: CDR1 KGHSH, CDR2 LQKENI.

This clonotype was counted ten times or more. This chain links TRBV12-3 or TRBV12-4 with TRBJ2-1; 7 positions agree with TRBD2. There are 14 residues in the CDR3. The junction had 11 bases not matched to a gene; V was cut back by 6 bases and J by 9 bases. CDR3 loop: CASSSTQTSLEQFF. CDR3 bases: TGTGCCAGCAGCTCAACTCAGACTAGCCTTGAGCAGTTCTTC.